The clone carrying this T cell receptor beta chain was seen once. What it recognizes is unknown. The CDR3 contains 14 residues. Germline CDR1 and CDR2: LNHDA and SQIVND (reference sequence). The V end lost 5 bases, the J end lost 0 bases, and 10 bases lay between the germline ends. The data are from a study of T cell responses to AZD1222 COVID-19 vaccine. The study's findings and limits: Regions 160-218 and 743-854 dominated among vaccine-associated CD4 TCRs spanning spike. In a largely white British group with more females than males, clonal diversity was possibly underestimated.

The protocol was immunoSEQ multiplex PCR, while the TCRdb copy is restricted to in-frame clones and leaves out a portion. The sample records around 200,000 clones, just over 90% being singletons. The sample consisted of peripheral blood, taken on day 0 of AZD1222 vaccination. The sequence came from an adult in good health. The V call is TRBV19, the J call TRBJ1-1, with a weak D call TRBD1 (6 bases). CDR3: CASSLQGMNTEAFF. The CDR3 bases are TGTGCCAGTAGTCTCCAGGGGATGAACACTGAAGCTTTCTTT.